A single sample gave rise to the 3 T cell receptor beta chains below, sequenced in a study of T cells in Graves' hyperthyroidism and ophthalmopathy. From RNA transcripts, TCR beta CDR3 regions were amplified. RT-PCR in the first round (using the HTBI primer set) targeted the TCR CDR3. TCRdb ran MiXCR on the multiplex PCR reads and lists one entry per CDR3 protein. The sample has about 640,000 distinct CDR3 sequences, about 20% seen once; the top ten hold over 30%. The sample taken for sequencing was blood. The receptor source for this set is a young man with Graves' ophthalmopathy.

This clonotype was found a few times. A much larger clone differs by one base, so this may be a read error. The chain employs TRBV12-3 or TRBV12-4 and TRBJ2-1; D ambiguous. Trimming left V 5 bases short and J 8 bases short, with 19 bases between. The CDR3 covers 15 residues. CDR3 sequence reads: CASSPRTSAHHEQFF. The CDR3 region has the DNA TGTGCCAGCAGTCCCCGAACGTCTGCTCATCATGAGCAGTTCTTC.

This clonotype was found a few times. V gene TRBV2 combines with J gene TRBJ1-6, with D maybe TRBD1 (5 bases). V gave up 2 bases and J gave up 7 bases, with 12 bases separating them. The CDR3 is made up of 15 amino acids. Looked up from germline, CDR1 is SNHLY and CDR2 is FYNNEI. The CDR3 region has the DNA TGTGCCAGCAGTGAAAGGGGTCGAGGGAATTCACCCCTCCACTTT. Translating gives CASSERGRGNSPLHF.

Comment on this clonotype: An end of the junction differs from the germline gene, which may be a read error. The chain carries TRBV7-6 and TRBJ2-2; tentatively, D is TRBD1 (6 bases). CDR3 length: 16 residues. In germline, CDR1 is SGHVS, CDR2 FNYEAQ. CDR3 in DNA: TGTGCCAACAGCTTTACACAGGGAAGGGGCACCGGGGAGCTGTTTTTT. As protein: CANSFTQGRGTGELFF.